This T cell receptor beta chain was sequenced for a study of blood T cells in healthy people across ages. Combining a sample-barcoded 5' primer with a J-beta primer mix, a second PCR ran for about 6 to 11 cycles. TCRdb passed the 5' RACE reads through MiXCR, listing each CDR3 protein once. The data hold about 1.8 million distinct CDR3 sequences, with 49% observed a single time. The germline V and J ends were trimmed by 0 bases and 3 bases, with 9 bases remaining between them. The CDR3 length is 14 residues. CDR1 is MGHRA, CDR2 YSYEKL, per germline. Study outcomes and limitations: Greater diversity and more naive CD4+ cells were seen in long-lived donors than in aged donors.

This clonotype was seen a handful of times. Its antigen is currently unknown. The clonotype comes from a woman aged 40 to 55 in good health. V gene TRBV4-1 combines with J gene TRBJ2-7; D gene unclear. Sequences were obtained from blood. The chain's CDR3 is CASSQDSGNYEQYF. CDR3 coding DNA: TGCGCCAGCAGCCAAGATTCGGGTAACTACGAGCAGTACTTC.